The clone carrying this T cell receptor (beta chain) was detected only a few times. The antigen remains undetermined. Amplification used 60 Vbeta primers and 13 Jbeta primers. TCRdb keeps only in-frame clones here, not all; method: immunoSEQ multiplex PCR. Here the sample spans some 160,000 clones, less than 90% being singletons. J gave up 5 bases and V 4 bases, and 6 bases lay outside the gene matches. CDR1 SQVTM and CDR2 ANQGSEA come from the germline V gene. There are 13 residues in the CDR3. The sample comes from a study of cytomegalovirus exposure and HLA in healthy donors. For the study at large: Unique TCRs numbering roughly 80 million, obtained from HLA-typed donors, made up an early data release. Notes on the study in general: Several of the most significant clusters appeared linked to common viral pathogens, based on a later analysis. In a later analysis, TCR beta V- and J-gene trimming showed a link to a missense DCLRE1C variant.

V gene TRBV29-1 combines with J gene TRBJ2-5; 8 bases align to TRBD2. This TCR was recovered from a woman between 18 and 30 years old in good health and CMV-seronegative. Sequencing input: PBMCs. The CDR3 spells CSVVPASGETQYF. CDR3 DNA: TGCAGCGTTGTCCCAGCTAGCGGGGAGACCCAGTACTTC.